These T cell receptor beta chains were read from a single sample in a study of vaccination and CD4 T cells after COVID-19. TCRdb recomputed calls from the PCR reads with MiXCR, one row per CDR3 protein. Of 15,000 to 20,000 distinct CDR3 sequences listed, roughly three fifths are singletons. Their specific antigens are unknown. The sample comprised CD4+ T cells from blood, cultured in vitro. The receptor source for this set is a human donor who had recovered from COVID-19. CDR3s include the opening cysteine and the closing phenylalanine or tryptophan. The order of the fields is clone size, D gene, V gene, J gene, CDR3 length, CDR3 DNA, CDR3 protein. A D gene is named only where the DNA matches it firmly. Expanded clones get a size class; other rows say once, few or many, or leave the size out.

clone_size: NA; d_call: TRBD1; v_call: TRBV7-2; j_call: TRBJ2-5; cdr3_length: 18; cdr3_nt: TGTGCCAGCAGCGTCCCCGGGACAGGGGGCGGGTACCAAGAGACCCAGTACTTC; cdr3_aa: CASSVPGTGGGYQETQYF
clone_size: NA; d_call: NA; v_call: TRBV6-1; j_call: TRBJ2-7; cdr3_length: 13; cdr3_nt: TGTGCCAGCAGTCCACAAAACTCCTACGAGCAGTACTTC; cdr3_aa: CASSPQNSYEQYF
clone_size: NA; d_call: TRBD2; v_call: TRBV20-1; j_call: TRBJ2-1; cdr3_length: 15; cdr3_nt: TGCAGTGCACTCGGACTAGCGGGGGGAAACAATGAGCAGTTCTTC; cdr3_aa: CSALGLAGGNNEQFF
clone_size: NA; d_call: TRBD1; v_call: TRBV5-1; j_call: TRBJ1-3; cdr3_length: 15; cdr3_nt: TGCGCCAGCAGCTTGACAGGGGACGGGTCAAACACCATATATTTT; cdr3_aa: CASSLTGDGSNTIYF
clone_size: few; d_call: TRBD1; v_call: TRBV2; j_call: TRBJ1-6; cdr3_length: 14; cdr3_nt: TGTGCCAGCAGGTCGGGACAGGGTAATTCACCCCTCCACTTT; cdr3_aa: CASRSGQGNSPLHF
clone_size: NA; d_call: NA; v_call: TRBV15; j_call: TRBJ2-7; cdr3_length: 13; cdr3_nt: TGTGCCACCAGCGGCGGGGACTCCTACGAGCAGTACTTC; cdr3_aa: CATSGGDSYEQYF
clone_size: NA; d_call: TRBD1; v_call: TRBV7-2; j_call: TRBJ2-4; cdr3_length: 16; cdr3_nt: TGTGCCAGCAGCTTAGCGCCGAGGACAGGGAATAGCATTCAGTACTTC; cdr3_aa: CASSLAPRTGNSIQYF
clone_size: once; d_call: NA; v_call: TRBV4-3; j_call: TRBJ1-5; cdr3_length: 16; cdr3_nt: TGCGCCAGCAGCCAAGAACTGGCGCGGCCTTTCCGCCCCCAGCATTTT; cdr3_aa: CASSQELARPFRPQHF
clone_size: NA; d_call: NA; v_call: TRBV7-2; j_call: TRBJ1-5; cdr3_length: 14; cdr3_nt: TGTGCCAGCAGCACGACGCAGGGGTATCAGCCCCAGCATTTT; cdr3_aa: CASSTTQGYQPQHF
clone_size: NA; d_call: NA; v_call: TRBV6-4; j_call: TRBJ2-2; cdr3_length: 14; cdr3_nt: TGTGCCAGCAGTCGGGGGTCGAACACCGGGGAGCTGTTTTTT; cdr3_aa: CASSRGSNTGELFF
clone_size: few; d_call: NA; v_call: TRBV20-1; j_call: TRBJ2-4; cdr3_length: 13; cdr3_nt: TGCAGTCTATTGAAGCCAGCCAAAAACATTCAGTACTTC; cdr3_aa: CSLLKPAKNIQYF
clone_size: NA; d_call: NA; v_call: TRBV7-3; j_call: TRBJ1-4; cdr3_length: 13; cdr3_nt: TGTGCCAGCAGCCCAGGACGGGGCGAAAAACTGTTTTTT; cdr3_aa: CASSPGRGEKLFF
clone_size: few; d_call: TRBD1; v_call: TRBV6-1; j_call: TRBJ1-2; cdr3_length: 14; cdr3_nt: TGTGCCAGCAGTCCGCTACGGACAGGAGGTGGCTACACCTTC; cdr3_aa: CASSPLRTGGGYTF
clone_size: NA; d_call: NA; v_call: TRBV30; j_call: TRBJ1-1; cdr3_length: 13; cdr3_nt: TGTGCCTGGGGACCGAATATGAACACTGAAGCTTTCTTT; cdr3_aa: CAWGPNMNTEAFF
clone_size: NA; d_call: TRBD2; v_call: TRBV6-1; j_call: TRBJ2-7; cdr3_length: 13; cdr3_nt: TGTGCCAGTCGGACTAGCGGGGATTACGAGCAGTACTTC; cdr3_aa: CASRTSGDYEQYF
clone_size: NA; d_call: NA; v_call: TRBV7-8; j_call: TRBJ1-5; cdr3_length: 13; cdr3_nt: TGTGCCAGGAGCCAGGGTGGGAATCAGCCCCAGCATTTT; cdr3_aa: CARSQGGNQPQHF
clone_size: once; d_call: NA; v_call: TRBV4-2; j_call: TRBJ1-2; cdr3_length: 13; cdr3_nt: TGTGCCAGCAGCCAAGAAGGAGGGAATGGCTACACCTTC; cdr3_aa: CASSQEGGNGYTF
clone_size: NA; d_call: NA; v_call: TRBV12-3/TRBV12-4; j_call: TRBJ1-1; cdr3_length: 15; cdr3_nt: TGTGCCAGCAGTTTAGCGCGGGGGAGGAACACTGAAGCTTTCTTT; cdr3_aa: CASSLARGRNTEAFF
clone_size: NA; d_call: TRBD1; v_call: TRBV7-8; j_call: TRBJ2-3; cdr3_length: 14; cdr3_nt: TGTGCCAGCAGCGACGACAGGGCCGCGGATACGCAGTATTTT; cdr3_aa: CASSDDRAADTQYF
clone_size: NA; d_call: NA; v_call: TRBV7-2; j_call: TRBJ2-2; cdr3_length: 16; cdr3_nt: TGTGCCAGCCGACTTCGGGGTAGTAATGACGCCGGGGAGCTGTTTTTT; cdr3_aa: CASRLRGSNDAGELFF
clone_size: few; d_call: NA; v_call: TRBV7-2; j_call: TRBJ2-5; cdr3_length: 12; cdr3_nt: TGTGCCAGCAGCTTAGTTCGGGGGACCCAGTACTTC; cdr3_aa: CASSLVRGTQYF
clone_size: NA; d_call: TRBD1; v_call: TRBV20-1; j_call: TRBJ2-7; cdr3_length: 15; cdr3_nt: TGCAGTGCTAGAGCCGAGGACAGGGTCTCCTACGAGCAGTACTTC; cdr3_aa: CSARAEDRVSYEQYF
clone_size: NA; d_call: NA; v_call: TRBV27; j_call: TRBJ1-1; cdr3_length: 11; cdr3_nt: TGTGCCAGCCTACAGGGCACTGAAGCTTTCTTT; cdr3_aa: CASLQGTEAFF
clone_size: NA; d_call: NA; v_call: TRBV6-1; j_call: TRBJ1-1; cdr3_length: 17; cdr3_nt: TGTGCCAGCAGTACCTCCCTGGGGAGGAGGGGAGGCACTGAAGCTTTCTTT; cdr3_aa: CASSTSLGRRGGTEAFF
clone_size: NA; d_call: NA; v_call: TRBV18; j_call: TRBJ1-2; cdr3_length: 12; cdr3_nt: TGTGCCAGCTCCATAAACAGGAATGGCTACACCTTC; cdr3_aa: CASSINRNGYTF
clone_size: few; d_call: TRBD1; v_call: TRBV15; j_call: TRBJ1-5; cdr3_length: 15; cdr3_nt: TGTGCCACCACCGAGACCAGGACAGGGGGGCAGCCCCAGCATTTT; cdr3_aa: CATTETRTGGQPQHF
clone_size: once; d_call: TRBD1; v_call: TRBV7-2; j_call: TRBJ2-7; cdr3_length: 15; cdr3_nt: TGTGCCAGCAGCTTATACGCAGGGGGCTCCTACGAGCAGTACTTC; cdr3_aa: CASSLYAGGSYEQYF
clone_size: NA; d_call: TRBD1; v_call: TRBV20-1; j_call: TRBJ2-7; cdr3_length: 12; cdr3_nt: TGCAGTGCTAGGACAGGGATCGGCGAGCAGTACTTC; cdr3_aa: CSARTGIGEQYF
clone_size: NA; d_call: NA; v_call: TRBV18; j_call: TRBJ2-3; cdr3_length: 15; cdr3_nt: TGTGCCAGCTCACGGGGAACCCCAAGCACAGATACGCAGTATTTT; cdr3_aa: CASSRGTPSTDTQYF
clone_size: NA; d_call: TRBD2; v_call: TRBV6-5; j_call: TRBJ2-1; cdr3_length: 18; cdr3_nt: TGTGCCAGCAGTTACTCTGGACTAGCGGGAGGATCCTACAATGAGCAGTTCTTC; cdr3_aa: CASSYSGLAGGSYNEQFF
clone_size: NA; d_call: NA; v_call: TRBV7-9; j_call: TRBJ2-5; cdr3_length: 14; cdr3_nt: TGTGCCAGCAGCTTTAGGGGACCGGGGGAGACCCAGTACTTC; cdr3_aa: CASSFRGPGETQYF
clone_size: NA; d_call: NA; v_call: TRBV7-2; j_call: TRBJ2-3; cdr3_length: 15; cdr3_nt: TGTGCCAGCAGCTATAGCGGCCTTAGCACAGATACGCAGTATTTT; cdr3_aa: CASSYSGLSTDTQYF
clone_size: NA; d_call: NA; v_call: TRBV6-1; j_call: TRBJ1-5; cdr3_length: 13; cdr3_nt: TGTGCCAGCAGTGAAGGTCCTATTCAGCCCCAGCATTTT; cdr3_aa: CASSEGPIQPQHF
clone_size: NA; d_call: NA; v_call: TRBV18; j_call: TRBJ2-7; cdr3_length: 13; cdr3_nt: TGTGCCAGCTCACCGGACGGAACCTACGAGCAGTACTTC; cdr3_aa: CASSPDGTYEQYF
clone_size: once; d_call: TRBD1; v_call: TRBV18; j_call: TRBJ1-5; cdr3_length: 14; cdr3_nt: TGTGCCAGCTCACCAGAGGGGGCGGGTCAGCCCCAGCATTTT; cdr3_aa: CASSPEGAGQPQHF
clone_size: few; d_call: NA; v_call: TRBV24-1; j_call: TRBJ1-2; cdr3_length: 14; cdr3_nt: TGTGCCACCAGCGCTGCGGGTCAAGACTATGGCTACACCTTC; cdr3_aa: CATSAAGQDYGYTF
clone_size: NA; d_call: TRBD1; v_call: TRBV5-1; j_call: TRBJ2-1; cdr3_length: 14; cdr3_nt: TGCGCCAGCAGCTTGTTACAGGGGGCAGGTGAGCAGTTCTTC; cdr3_aa: CASSLLQGAGEQFF
clone_size: NA; d_call: NA; v_call: TRBV19; j_call: TRBJ1-1; cdr3_length: 16; cdr3_nt: TGTGCCAGTAGTAACCCATACAGGGCTGAGAACACTGAAGCTTTCTTT; cdr3_aa: CASSNPYRAENTEAFF
clone_size: NA; d_call: NA; v_call: TRBV20-1; j_call: TRBJ2-7; cdr3_length: 14; cdr3_nt: TGCAGTGCTGGACGACAGCATGGATCCTACGAGCAGTACTTC; cdr3_aa: CSAGRQHGSYEQYF
clone_size: NA; d_call: NA; v_call: TRBV2; j_call: TRBJ2-3; cdr3_length: 14; cdr3_nt: TGTGCCAGCCACTCGTCCCGGGGCACAGATACGCAGTATTTT; cdr3_aa: CASHSSRGTDTQYF
clone_size: NA; d_call: NA; v_call: TRBV4-3; j_call: TRBJ1-3; cdr3_length: 14; cdr3_nt: TGCGCCAGCAGCCAAGAATCTGCTGGAAACACCATATATTTT; cdr3_aa: CASSQESAGNTIYF
clone_size: few; d_call: TRBD1; v_call: TRBV20-1; j_call: TRBJ2-1; cdr3_length: 16; cdr3_nt: TGCAGTGCCGAGGCACCCTCAGGGGGATGGGTCAATGAGCAGTTCTTC; cdr3_aa: CSAEAPSGGWVNEQFF
clone_size: few; d_call: NA; v_call: TRBV30; j_call: TRBJ1-2; cdr3_length: 14; cdr3_nt: TGTGCCTCCCCCGGGGACCTGGGAAGGGGTGGCTACACCTTC; cdr3_aa: CASPGDLGRGGYTF
clone_size: NA; d_call: TRBD1; v_call: TRBV19; j_call: TRBJ2-1; cdr3_length: 16; cdr3_nt: TGTGCCAGTAGTGCCCGACAGGGAAACTCCTACAATGAGCAGTTCTTC; cdr3_aa: CASSARQGNSYNEQFF
clone_size: few; d_call: TRBD1; v_call: TRBV20-1; j_call: TRBJ2-1; cdr3_length: 14; cdr3_nt: TGCAGTGCTAGCCGTACAGGGGGGACGAATGAGCAGTTCTTC; cdr3_aa: CSASRTGGTNEQFF
clone_size: NA; d_call: NA; v_call: TRBV11-3; j_call: TRBJ2-7; cdr3_length: 14; cdr3_nt: TGTGCCAGCAGCTTAGTAGGGGGTGGGTACGAGCAGTACTTC; cdr3_aa: CASSLVGGGYEQYF
clone_size: few; d_call: TRBD2; v_call: TRBV7-3; j_call: TRBJ2-3; cdr3_length: 15; cdr3_nt: TGTGCCAGCAGCGTTCTAGCGGGAGGGACAGATACGCAGTATTTT; cdr3_aa: CASSVLAGGTDTQYF
clone_size: NA; d_call: NA; v_call: TRBV11-3; j_call: TRBJ1-1; cdr3_length: 13; cdr3_nt: TGTGCCAGCAGCTACGCCCGGAGCACAGAAGCTTTCTTT; cdr3_aa: CASSYARSTEAFF
clone_size: few; d_call: TRBD2; v_call: TRBV7-6; j_call: TRBJ2-1; cdr3_length: 15; cdr3_nt: TGTGCCAGCAGCAAACCCCTCAGCGGGGGTGGTGAGCAGTTCTTC; cdr3_aa: CASSKPLSGGGEQFF
clone_size: NA; d_call: TRBD1; v_call: TRBV6-2/TRBV6-3; j_call: TRBJ2-3; cdr3_length: 16; cdr3_nt: TGTGCCAGCAGTAAAAACAGGGGGGTAGACACAGATACGCAGTATTTT; cdr3_aa: CASSKNRGVDTDTQYF
clone_size: once; d_call: NA; v_call: TRBV7-8; j_call: TRBJ2-7; cdr3_length: 13; cdr3_nt: TGTGCCAGCAGCCTAAGGACGTCCGGCGAGCAGTACTTC; cdr3_aa: CASSLRTSGEQYF
clone_size: NA; d_call: NA; v_call: TRBV29-1; j_call: TRBJ2-2; cdr3_length: 16; cdr3_nt: TGCAGCGCTACAACCATAGTTGGGGGGGCCACCGGGGAGCTGTTTTTT; cdr3_aa: CSATTIVGGATGELFF
clone_size: NA; d_call: NA; v_call: TRBV7-2; j_call: TRBJ1-5; cdr3_length: 13; cdr3_nt: TGTGCCAGCAGCCCCGGGAGGGACCAGCCCCAGCATTTT; cdr3_aa: CASSPGRDQPQHF
clone_size: NA; d_call: NA; v_call: TRBV7-9; j_call: TRBJ1-1; cdr3_length: 13; cdr3_nt: TGTGCCAGCAGCTTAGTAAGGCACACTGAAGCTTTCTTT; cdr3_aa: CASSLVRHTEAFF
clone_size: NA; d_call: NA; v_call: TRBV18; j_call: TRBJ2-7; cdr3_length: 12; cdr3_nt: TGTGCCAGCTCATCCCGCGGGCTCGAGCAGTACTTC; cdr3_aa: CASSSRGLEQYF
clone_size: NA; d_call: TRBD1; v_call: TRBV5-8; j_call: TRBJ2-2; cdr3_length: 13; cdr3_nt: TGTGCCGCCAGGGGGCTGGCCACCGGGGAGCTGTTTTTT; cdr3_aa: CAARGLATGELFF
clone_size: few; d_call: NA; v_call: TRBV6-1; j_call: TRBJ1-1; cdr3_length: 10; cdr3_nt: TGTGCCAGCAGGAGGGGTCGGGCTTTCTTT; cdr3_aa: CASRRGRAFF